The 4 T cell receptor beta chains below all came from one sample that was sequenced in a study of shared clonotypes between healthy human individuals. Assay: immunoSEQ multiplex PCR; the TCRdb copy retains only in-frame clones and omits some. The repertoire includes about 530,000 clones, nearly 80% of them detected once, and under 15% sits in the top ten. The sample was PBMCs. The source is a woman in her thirties or forties in good health. Some clones in this sample may be carry-over from other donors' samples.

This clone was recorded once. The DNA of the CDR3 is TGTGCCAGTAGTACCCGACAGACCGGGGAGCTGTTTTTT. Protein sequence: CASSTRQTGELFF. The chain uses TRBV19 and TRBJ2-2; TRBD1 might be the D (5 bases). In germline, CDR1 is LNHDA, CDR2 SQIVND (reference sequence). Trimming removed 4 bases at V and 5 bases at J, with 8 bases between. The CDR3 is 13 residues long.

As concerns this clone: The same CDR3 arises from other DNA sequences in this sample as well. The chain has TRBV11-2 and TRBJ2-7; D may match TRBD1 or TRBD2 (5 bases each). Between the trimmed V and J ends, which lost 5 bases and 3 bases, there was a span of 11 bases. The CDR3 contains 13 residues. Germline assignment: CDR1 SGHAT and CDR2 FQNNGV. The CDR3 sequence: CASSGVGVYEQYF. The CDR3, as DNA: TGTGCCAGCAGCGGTGTGGGGGTCTACGAGCAGTACTTC.

The chain is built from TRBV11-2 and TRBJ2-1; 10 bases are shared with TRBD2. The CDR3 consists of 15 residues. V lost 0 bases to trimming and J lost 4 bases; unmatched junction nucleotides: 0. Germline CDR1 is SGHAT and CDR2 is FQNNGV. The CDR3 bases are TGTGCCAGCAGCTTAGATAGCGGGAGGTACAATGAGCAGTTCTTC. This sequence encodes CASSLDSGRYNEQFF.

This rearrangement joins TRBV21-1 to TRBJ2-3; the DNA was not used to check the table's D call, TRBD2. TRBV21-1 is a recognized pseudogene. This CDR3 spans 16 amino acids. The CDR3 here is CASSALRGRGADTQYF. DNA for the CDR3: TGTGCCAGCAGCGCCCTGCGGGGACGGGGGGCAGATACGCAGTATTTT.